This entry features one TCR beta chain sequence. The cohort comprised adults aged 18 to 89 years residing in about two dozen US areas. This sample stems from a study of blood T cell repertoires in COVID-19. Study overall: The United States, Italy and Spain were the sources of the acute and convalescent COVID-19 samples.

The CDR3 extends over 15 amino acids. Trimming pared 7 bases from V and 1 base from J, leaving 17 bases between. Per germline, CDR1 MNHEY and CDR2 SVGAGI. TCRdb keeps only in-frame clones here, not all; method: immunoSEQ multiplex PCR. The sample has 350,000 to 400,000 clones, approximately 90% seen once; the top ten hold more than 0.95%. The TCR comes from a woman under 30 who had recovered from COVID-19. The chain employs TRBV6-5 and TRBJ2-7; TRBD2 is a possible D gene (6 bases). Source material: PBMCs or T cells enriched from blood (not recorded which). In DNA, the CDR3 is TGTGCCAGCACGGTCTCGACTAGACAATCCTACGAGCAGTACTTC. Amino acids: CASTVSTRQSYEQYF.